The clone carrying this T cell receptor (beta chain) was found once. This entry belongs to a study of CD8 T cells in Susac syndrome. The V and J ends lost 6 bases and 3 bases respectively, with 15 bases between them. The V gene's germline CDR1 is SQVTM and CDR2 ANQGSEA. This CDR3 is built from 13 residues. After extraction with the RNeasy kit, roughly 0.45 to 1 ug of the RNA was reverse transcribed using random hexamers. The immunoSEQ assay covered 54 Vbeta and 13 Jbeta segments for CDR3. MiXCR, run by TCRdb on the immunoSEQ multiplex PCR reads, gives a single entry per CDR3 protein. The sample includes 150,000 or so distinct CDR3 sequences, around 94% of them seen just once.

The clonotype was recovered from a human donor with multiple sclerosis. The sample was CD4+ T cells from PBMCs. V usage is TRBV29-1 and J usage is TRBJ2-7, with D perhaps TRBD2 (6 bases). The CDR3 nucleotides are TGCAGCGTAGGGATAGCGGACGGCTACGAGCAGTACTTC. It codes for CSVGIADGYEQYF.